The rows below give T cell receptor beta chains drawn from one sample of a study of regulatory T cells in long-lasting Graves disease. Using its own MiXCR run on the multiplex PCR reads, TCRdb lists one record per CDR3 protein. Among under 700,000 distinct CDR3 sequences listed, roughly 15% were seen once. A further study also used this sample, focusing on T cells in Graves' hyperthyroidism and ophthalmopathy.

The sample was peripheral blood mononuclear cells (PBMCs), taken at new diagnosis, from a patient treated with antithyroid drugs. These receptor sequences come from a woman aged 40 to 65 with Graves disease. Both conserved end residues are part of each CDR3. The order of the fields is clone size, J gene, CDR3 length, V gene, D gene, CDR3 DNA, CDR3 protein. A D gene is named only where the DNA matches it firmly. The listing skips clone size in some rows; elsewhere it reads once, few, many or a size class.

>few|TRBJ2-5|13|TRBV5-6|.
TGTGCCAGCAGCTACGCGGGCGGAGAGACCCAGTACTTC
CASSYAGGETQYF
>few|TRBJ1-2|15|TRBV19|TRBD1
TGTGCCAGTAGCAGAACCGGGACAGGGTTCTATGGCTACACCTTC
CASSRTGTGFYGYTF
>many|TRBJ1-1|15|TRBV6-1|TRBD1
TGTGCCAGCAGTGGGGGGGTAGGGGGCTGGACTGAAGCTTTCTTT
CASSGGVGGWTEAFF
>many|TRBJ2-5|13|TRBV20-1|.
TGCAGTGCTTCGCGGACCGCACAAGAGACCCAGTACTTC
CSASRTAQETQYF
>many|TRBJ1-1|15|TRBV7-9|TRBD1
TGTGCCAGCAGCCCCCAGGACAGGGGTAGGACTGAAGCTTTCTTT
CASSPQDRGRTEAFF
>many|TRBJ2-1|15|TRBV5-1|TRBD1
TGCGCCAGCAGCTTGACACAGGGGGCGCGTGGTGAGCAGTTCTTC
CASSLTQGARGEQFF
>few|TRBJ2-3|15|TRBV20-1|.
TGCAGTGCTAGACTGGCTCCCGCCAGCACAGATACGCAGTATTTT
CSARLAPASTDTQYF
>.|TRBJ2-2|17|TRBV5-6|.
TGTGCCAGCAGCTGGGGGGTGACAGCGTCGACCACCGGGGAGCTGTTTTTT
CASSWGVTASTTGELFF
>.|TRBJ1-4|14|TRBV6-1|.
TGTGCCAGCAGTGGAGACCGCAATGGGGGGAAACTGTTTTTT
CASSGDRNGGKLFF
>many|TRBJ2-5|14|TRBV20-1|.
TGCAGTGCTAGACGCATGGGGGTGGGAGAGACCCAGTACTTC
CSARRMGVGETQYF
>.|TRBJ2-5|15|TRBV3-1|TRBD2
TGTGCCAGCAACCCGAGGACTAGCGGGGGGGAGACCCAGTACTTC
CASNPRTSGGETQYF
>many|TRBJ2-7|14|TRBV11-2|.
TGTGCCAGCAGCCGAACGGACATCTCCTACGAGCAGTACTTC
CASSRTDISYEQYF
>many|TRBJ1-1|14|TRBV6-2/TRBV6-3|.
TGTGCCAGCAGTTACTCTGGGGTGAACACTGAAGCTTTCTTT
CASSYSGVNTEAFF
>few|TRBJ2-7|13|TRBV18|.
TGTGCCAGCTCACCAGGGGGAGGATTCGAGCAGTACTTC
CASSPGGGFEQYF
>.|TRBJ2-1|15|TRBV7-3|TRBD2
TGTGCCAGCAGCTCAACTAGCGGGGGGGTCGATGAGCAGTTCTTC
CASSSTSGGVDEQFF
>many|TRBJ1-1|15|TRBV5-1|.
TGCGCCAGCAGCCCTGGACACCTGATGAACACTGAAGCTTTCTTT
CASSPGHLMNTEAFF
>many|TRBJ1-2|15|TRBV6-5|.
TGTGCCAGCAGTTCCTCGCCGGGGGTTAACTATGGCTACACCTTC
CASSSSPGVNYGYTF
>.|TRBJ1-1|17|TRBV7-9|.
TGTGCCAGCAGCTTAGGTATGGGGGATCAGATGAACACTGAAGCTTTCTTT
CASSLGMGDQMNTEAFF
>.|TRBJ1-2|14|TRBV10-3|TRBD1
TGTGCCATCAGGCAGGGACAGGGGGACTATGGCTACACCTTC
CAIRQGQGDYGYTF
>many|TRBJ1-2|17|TRBV6-5|.
TGTGCCAGCAGTTACTCGAGTCAGCGTACCACTAACTATGGCTACACCTTC
CASSYSSQRTTNYGYTF
>few|TRBJ2-2|12|TRBV30|TRBD1
TGTGCAGACAGGGGAGCCACCGGGGAGCTGTTTTTT
CADRGATGELFF
>.|TRBJ2-7|16|TRBV7-9|TRBD2
TGTGCCAGCAGCTTTGGGACTAGCGGGGGTGACGACGAGCAGTACTTC
CASSFGTSGGDDEQYF
>many|TRBJ1-2|15|TRBV5-1|.
TGCGCCAGCAGCTTGGCACAGGCTACACAAGATGGCTACACCTTC
CASSLAQATQDGYTF
>few|TRBJ1-3|14|TRBV9|.
TGTGCCAGCAGCGTAGATGGCGGGAAAAACACCATATATTTT
CASSVDGGKNTIYF
>.|TRBJ1-1|14|TRBV14|TRBD1
TGTGCCAGCAGCCAACTGACAGGGACGGGTGAAGCTTTCTTT
CASSQLTGTGEAFF
>few|TRBJ1-1|15|TRBV5-1|TRBD1
TGCGCCAGCGTACACCGGGACAGGGGTCTCACTGAAGCTTTCTTT
CASVHRDRGLTEAFF
>many|TRBJ1-2|10|TRBV28|.
TGTGCCAGCAGAAGCTATGGCTACACCTTC
CASRSYGYTF
>few|TRBJ1-1|15|TRBV19|.
TGTGCCAGTAGATCTCAGGGACCCACGAACACTGAAGCTTTCTTT
CASRSQGPTNTEAFF
>few|TRBJ1-1|15|TRBV11-3|.
TGTGCCAGCAGCCCGATCCTCACAGTTTACACTGAAGCTTTCTTT
CASSPILTVYTEAFF
>.|TRBJ1-2|14|TRBV2|.
TGTGCCAGCAGGTTAAAGGTCACCCCAGAAGGCTACACCTTC
CASRLKVTPEGYTF
>few|TRBJ1-5|14|TRBV20-1|.
TGCAGTGCTAGAGAATCAAGGGGGGCCCAGCCCCAGCATTTT
CSARESRGAQPQHF
>many|TRBJ2-5|14|TRBV12-3/TRBV12-4|.
TGTGCCAGCAGCCCAACTAGGGCTGTTGAGACCCAGTACTTC
CASSPTRAVETQYF
>many|TRBJ2-2|11|TRBV11-2|.
TGTGCCAGCAGTCGAGGGCGGGAGCTGTTTTTT
CASSRGRELFF
>many|TRBJ2-7|11|TRBV3-1|.
TGTGCCAGCAGCCAAGGTGACGAGCAGTACTTC
CASSQGDEQYF
>many|TRBJ1-1|14|TRBV20-1|.
TGCAGTGCTAGAGATCCGAACCTTGGGACCCAAGCTTTCTTT
CSARDPNLGTQAFF
>few|TRBJ1-3|12|TRBV7-2|.
TGTGCCAGCAGCCCCCCCGGGGTCACCATATATTTT
CASSPPGVTIYF
>many|TRBJ1-5|12|TRBV12-3/TRBV12-4|.
TGTGCCAGCAGTCGAGGGGTCCAGCCCCAGCATTTT
CASSRGVQPQHF
>few|TRBJ1-2|15|TRBV12-5|.
TGTGCTAGTGGTTTGGTACCGGGTGTCTACTATGGCTACACCTTC
CASGLVPGVYYGYTF
>few|TRBJ1-2|15|TRBV5-1|.
TGCGCCAGCAGCTTGGCCTCGGGCCTAGACTACGGCTACACCTTC
CASSLASGLDYGYTF
>many|TRBJ1-1|15|TRBV29-1|TRBD1
TGCAGCGTTACCGGGACAGGGGGCTTGAACACTGAAGCTTTCTTT
CSVTGTGGLNTEAFF
>many|TRBJ2-6|16|TRBV3-1|.
TGTGCCAGCAGCCATCTATACGGGGCTGGGGCCAACGTCCTGACTTTC
CASSHLYGAGANVLTF
>few|TRBJ1-2|12|TRBV12-5|.
TGTGCTGCGCATGGATGGGGCTATGGCTACACCTTC
CAAHGWGYGYTF
>.|TRBJ2-7|15|TRBV19|TRBD1
TGTGCCAGTAGTATGCGGGGACAGGTACTCTACGAGCAGTACTTC
CASSMRGQVLYEQYF
>.|TRBJ2-3|12|TRBV10-3|.
TGTGCCACCTTGGGGGGAACAGATACGCAGTATTTT
CATLGGTDTQYF
>many|TRBJ1-1|14|TRBV11-2|.
TGTGCCAGCAGCTTAGTGGGGGGCCTCACTGAAGCTTTCTTT
CASSLVGGLTEAFF
>many|TRBJ2-1|15|TRBV2|.
TGTGCCAGCAGGGCTAATGGGGGAACCTACAATGAGCAGTTCTTC
CASRANGGTYNEQFF
>few|TRBJ2-2|14|TRBV10-1|.
TGCGCCAGCAGTGATATCTCGGGAGCGGGGGAGCTGTTTTTT
CASSDISGAGELFF
>few|TRBJ1-1|15|TRBV5-1|TRBD1
TGCGCCAGCAGCTTGGGGCAGGGGGCCTACACTGAAGCTTTCTTT
CASSLGQGAYTEAFF
>many|TRBJ1-1|14|TRBV7-9|.
TGTGCCAGCGGGGGGACCTTAATGAACACTGAAGCTTTCTTT
CASGGTLMNTEAFF
>.|TRBJ2-7|13|TRBV11-2|.
TGCGCCAGCAGCCACACGGGGGCCTACGAGCAGTACTTC
CASSHTGAYEQYF
>many|TRBJ1-2|11|TRBV3-1|.
TGTGCCACGGACGGCTCCTATGGCTACACCTTC
CATDGSYGYTF
>many|TRBJ1-5|15|TRBV3-1|.
TGTGCCAGCAGCCAAGATGTCGGGGAAGGCCAGCCCCAGCATTTT
CASSQDVGEGQPQHF